This record covers a single T cell receptor beta chain. The CDR3 extends over 12 amino acids. Trimming took off 4 bases at V and 7 bases at J, with 5 bases between the two ends. The germline gives CDR1 MNHEY, CDR2 SVGAGI. This sample stems from a study of blood T cell repertoires in COVID-19. Turning to the study itself: The United States, Italy and Spain provided the acute and convalescent COVID-19 samples. PBMCs, B-cell-depleted T cells, or T cells were the source of the cDNA or gDNA that made up the material.

Original methodology: Amplification of reference gene primers provided the estimated nucleated cell counts. Generated by immunoSEQ multiplex PCR, the TCRdb table keeps only in-frame clones and is missing some. V and J calls and clone size are as listed in that table; D and trimming were resolved from the DNA. The table lists 84,000 or so clones, 60% to 85% of them singletons, with over 40% in the top ten. The sequence derives from a human donor in a cohort sampled during active COVID-19. The sequenced sample was peripheral blood. The chain combines TRBV6-5 with TRBJ1-6; the D is unclear. CDR3 sequence (DNA): TGTGCCAGCAGTTCCCTAAATTCACCCCTCCACTTT. Its protein product is CASSSLNSPLHF.